These 23 T cell receptor beta chains were all obtained from the same sample, sequenced in a study of blood T cell repertoires in COVID-19 (dated by TCRdb to about 2020). Library prep was done by the immunoSEQ multiplex PCR assay. TCRdb stores this immuneACCESS table with in-frame sequences only. Part of the clones is absent; in the studies checked, under half of the shortfall reflects unresolved V genes, and no reason is known for the rest. Present in this sample are fewer than 120,000 clones, roughly four fifths of which were seen just once. Jointly, the top ten make up more than 15% of the sample. The sequenced material came from peripheral blood. The receptors derive from a woman aged 55-70 years with acute or convalescent COVID-19.

The gene calls are TRBV5-1 and TRBJ1-2, with 8 positions matching TRBD1. Germline V gene lookup returns CDR1 SGHRS and CDR2 YFSETQ. V was clipped by 2 bases and J by 8 bases; unmatched bases: 11. This CDR3 contains 15 residues. CDR3 sequence (DNA): TGCGCCAGCAGCTTACTCCCGGGACAGGTTCCGGGCTACACCTTC. It yields the protein CASSLLPGQVPGYTF.

This clone was seen only once. This chain connects TRBV28 to TRBJ2-7; 7 nucleotides match TRBD2. CDR1 and CDR2 from the germline V gene are MDHEN and SYDVKM. The CDR3 runs to 16 residues. Trimming took 3 bases from V and 7 from J; bases not matched to a gene: 15. This CDR3 reads CASSFAPGLAATEQYF. The DNA for the CDR3 is TGTGCCAGCAGTTTTGCCCCGGGCCTAGCGGCGACAGAGCAGTACTTC. The variable domain in full, with the rest retrieved from reference TRBV28 and TRBJ2-7, is DVKVTQSSRYLVKRTGEKVFLECVQDMDHENMFWYRQDPGLGLRLIYFSYDVKMKEKGDIPEGYSVSREKKERFSLILESASTNQTSMYLCASSFAPGLAATEQYFGPGTRLTVT.

This clone was detected only once. V usage is TRBV6-6 and J usage is TRBJ1-1; 9 nucleotides align to TRBD1. Unmatched junction bases numbered 4, after V lost 6 bases and J lost 5 bases. The V gene's germline CDR1 is MNHNY and CDR2 SVGAGI (reference sequence). The CDR3 runs to 13 residues. This chain's CDR3 is CASRGQGRTEAFF. For the CDR3, the DNA is TGTGCCAGCAGGGGACAGGGCAGGACTGAAGCTTTCTTT.

The chain joins TRBV7-2 to TRBJ2-5, with D unresolved. Germline V gives CDR1 SGHTA, CDR2 FQGNSA. Trimming removed 2 bases from V and 11 bases from J, with 18 bases in between. The CDR3 is 14 amino acids. The CDR3 nucleotides are TGTGCCAGCAGCTTACCGGGTATGGCGGCAACTCAGTACTTC. This translates into CASSLPGMAATQYF.

The chain uses TRBV5-6 and TRBJ2-5, with 15 nucleotides matching TRBD2. CDR3 size: 15 residues. The V gene end was trimmed by 4 bases and the J gene end by 7 bases; junction bases not matched to a gene: 5. The V gene's germline CDR1 is SGHDT and CDR2 YYEEEE. In DNA form, the CDR3 reads TGTGCCAGCAGCCGGACTAGCGGGGGGGCGGGGACCCAGTACTTC. This codes for CASSRTSGGAGTQYF.

The chain is built from TRBV19 and TRBJ2-7, with TRBD1 identical over 8 bases. In germline, CDR1 is LNHDA, CDR2 SQIVND (reference sequence). The CDR3 sequence is 13 residues long. J gave up 3 bases and V 6 bases, and 4 bases lay outside the gene matches. CDR3 bases: TGTGCCAGTAGAAAAACAGGGGGCTACGAGCAGTACTTC. This translates into CASRKTGGYEQYF.

This sequence joins TRBV29-1 and TRBJ1-2; no definite D call. Per the germline V gene, CDR1 is SQVTM and CDR2 is ANQGSEA. The V gene lost 2 bases and the J gene lost 6 bases, with 16 bases spanning the gap. This CDR3 spans 14 amino acids. The CDR3 protein is CSVETANFADGYTF. As DNA, the CDR3 is TGCAGCGTTGAAACGGCTAACTTTGCGGATGGCTACACCTTC.

The chain couples TRBV19 to TRBJ1-1; TRBD1 aligns across 7 bases. Germline trimming cut 6 bases from V and 0 bases from J; bases unmatched to any gene: 4. Germline V CDR1 and CDR2: LNHDA, SQIVND (reference sequence). The CDR3 extends over 14 amino acids. CDR3 nucleotide sequence: TGTGCCAGTAGGAGAGGGGGCGTGAACACTGAAGCTTTCTTT. This gives the protein CASRRGGVNTEAFF.

In nucleotides, the CDR3 is TGTGCCAGCAGCTTAATGGGGGCAGGTTTTTTAGGTGGCTACACCTTC. This gives the protein CASSLMGAGFLGGYTF. This rearrangement joins TRBV7-3 to TRBJ1-2, with a weak D call TRBD1 (6 bases). This CDR3 spans 16 amino acids. Trimming stripped 1 base from V and 7 bases from J, with 19 bases between. The germline gives CDR1 SGHTA, CDR2 FQGTGA.

The genes are TRBV9 and TRBJ2-7; TRBD2 aligns across 8 bases. The CDR3 loop spans 14 amino acids. J lost 7 bases, V lost 0 bases, and 6 bases had no gene match. CDR1 and CDR2 (germline): SGDLS, YYNGEE. In nucleotides, the CDR3 is TGTGCCAGCAGCGTAGGTGGACTAGCTGATGAGCAGTACTTC. It translates to CASSVGGLADEQYF.

The chain combines TRBV15 with TRBJ1-3; no reliable D call. Per the germline V gene, CDR1 is LNHNV and CDR2 is YYDKDF (reference sequence). V was clipped by 2 bases and J by 0 bases, with 14 bases between them. The CDR3 extends over 17 amino acids. In DNA form, the CDR3 reads TGTGCCACCAGCAGACCCTCTATCTCGAGCTCTGGAAACACCATATATTTT. This translates into CATSRPSISSSGNTIYF.

J is TRBJ2-7 and V is TRBV18; 8 bases line up with TRBD1. The length of the CDR3 is 14 residues. Germline CDR1 KGHSH, CDR2 LQKENI. Trimming cost V 1 base and J 3 bases; bases outside gene matches: 2. The CDR3 here is CASSPQTGDYEQYF. CDR3 coding DNA: TGTGCCAGCTCACCACAGACAGGGGACTACGAGCAGTACTTC.

The CDR3 sequence is CASSFTGLYGYTF. DNA for the CDR3: TGTGCCAGCAGCTTTACAGGGCTCTATGGCTACACCTTC. The chain combines TRBV7-2 with TRBJ1-2; weak D call: TRBD1 (6 bases). The ends were cut back, 3 bases at V and 4 bases at J, with 9 bases in the middle. The CDR3 totals 13 residues. Germline CDR1 reads SGHTA; CDR2 reads FQGNSA. Full variable domain (missing parts from reference TRBV7-2 and TRBJ1-2): GAGVSQSPSNKVTEKGKDVELRCDPISGHTALYWYRQSLGQGLEFLIYFQGNSAPDKSGLPSDRFSAERTGGSVSTLTIQRTQQEDSAVYLCASSFTGLYGYTFGSGTRLTVV.

V and J are TRBV3-1 (or the pseudogene TRBV3-2) and TRBJ1-2; D possibly corresponds to TRBD1 (6 bases). The CDR3 is made up of 15 amino acids. V lost 4 bases and J 4 bases, leaving 16 bases between the germline ends. Germline values: CDR1 LGHDT, CDR2 YNNKEL (reference sequence). The CDR3 region is CASSPPGQSVYGYTF. CDR3 in DNA: TGTGCCAGCAGCCCCCCCGGACAGTCGGTCTATGGCTACACCTTC.

The rearrangement joins TRBV19 to TRBJ2-3; D remains unclear. V dropped 0 bases and J dropped 8 bases, with 9 bases sitting between them. This CDR3 region has 13 residues. Per germline, CDR1 LNHDA and CDR2 SQIVND (reference sequence). The CDR3, as DNA: TGTGCCAGTAGTATAGAGGCTAGAGGTACGCAGTATTTT. Residues: CASSIEARGTQYF.

The chain uses TRBV28 and TRBJ1-5; TRBD1 agrees at 9 bases. Per germline, CDR1 MDHEN and CDR2 SYDVKM. CDR3 length: 14 amino acids. V lost 6 bases to trimming and J lost 7 bases; unmatched junction nucleotides: 7. CDR3 residues: CASSPGTGKQPQHF. In DNA, the CDR3 is TGTGCCAGCAGCCCCGGGACAGGGAAACAGCCCCAGCATTTT.

This chain uses TRBV19 with TRBJ2-3; TRBD1 is a possible D gene (5 bases). Trimming removed 4 bases at V and 4 bases at J, with 6 bases between. In germline, CDR1 is LNHDA, CDR2 SQIVND (reference sequence). There are 12 residues in the CDR3. CDR3 protein: CASSSRADTQYF. In DNA form, the CDR3 reads TGTGCCAGTAGTAGCAGGGCAGATACGCAGTATTTT. The full variable domain, in which reference TRBV19 and TRBJ2-3 provide the parts outside the CDR3, is DGGITQSPKYLFRKEGQNVTLSCEQNLNHDAMYWYRQDPGQGLRLIYYSQIVNDFQKGDIAEGYSVSREKKESFPLTVTSAQKNPTAFYLCASSSRADTQYFGPGTRLTVL.

J is TRBJ2-5 and V is TRBV6-5; D is possibly TRBD2 (5 bases). Germline assignment: CDR1 MNHEY and CDR2 SVGAGI. The CDR3 is 13 residues long. V was clipped by 5 bases and J by 1 base, with 8 bases between them. The CDR3 sequence is CASSTGLQETQYF. CDR3 sequence (DNA): TGTGCCAGCAGTACTGGACTCCAAGAGACCCAGTACTTC.

The rearrangement joins TRBV6-5 to TRBJ1-6, with D uncertain. Germline V CDR1 and CDR2: MNHEY, SVGAGI. The V end was cut by 4 bases, the J end by 9 bases, with 10 bases between. The CDR3 contains 13 residues. CDR3 nucleotides: TGTGCCAGCAGTTTGGGCCCTATTTCACCCCTCCACTTT. Translating gives CASSLGPISPLHF.

The chain recombines TRBV5-6 with TRBJ1-4; D may be TRBD1 (6 bases). V was trimmed by 4 bases and J by 4 bases, leaving 8 bases between them. The CDR3 sequence is 13 residues long. CDR1 is SGHDT and CDR2 is YYEEEE in the germline V gene. CDR3 coding DNA: TGTGCCAGCAGCGGGGGCCTTAATGAAAAACTGTTTTTT. It encodes CASSGGLNEKLFF.

V is TRBV4-1 and J is TRBJ1-2; TRBD1 agrees at 11 bases. This CDR3 contains 15 residues. CDR1 is MGHRA and CDR2 is YSYEKL in the germline V gene. The V and J ends lost 2 bases and 7 bases, in that order; junction bases with no gene match: 6. The DNA of the CDR3 is TGCGCCAGCAGCCAACGGGGACAGGGGGTCTTTGGCTACACCTTC. Translated, it gives CASSQRGQGVFGYTF.

V and J are TRBV5-1 and TRBJ1-2, with TRBD1 as a possible D gene (6 bases). The V end lost 4 bases, the J end lost 8 bases, and 15 bases lay between the germline ends. CDR1 and CDR2 from the germline V gene are SGHRS and YFSETQ. CDR3 length: 13 residues. The CDR3 is CASSNQGGRGYTF. The CDR3 bases are TGCGCCAGCAGCAATCAAGGGGGTAGAGGCTACACCTTC.

This rearrangement joins TRBV4-3 to TRBJ1-4; D is perhaps TRBD1 (5 bases). The CDR3 is made up of 17 amino acids. Between the trimmed V and J ends, which lost 1 base and 7 bases, there was a span of 19 bases. Germline V CDR1 and CDR2: LGHNA, YSLEER. The DNA of the CDR3 is TGCGCCAGCAGCCAAGGGGGCAAGGCCCTAAAGGGTGAAAAACTGTTTTTT. This gives the protein CASSQGGKALKGEKLFF.